This T cell receptor (beta chain) is drawn from a study of T cells in Graves' hyperthyroidism and ophthalmopathy. What was amplified from RNA transcripts were TCR beta CDR3 regions. TCR CDR3 underwent first-round RT-PCR with the HTBI primer set. TCRdb re-derived calls from the multiplex PCR reads in MiXCR, one entry per CDR3 protein. The sample lists 300,000 to 500,000 distinct CDR3 sequences, over 12% occurring once. Patients with ophthalmopathy all had a Clinical Activity Score of at least 3, a NOSPECS grade of at least 4 and duration under 3 months. Lactation, pregnancy, other autoimmune disease or uncontrolled infection excluded patients. This clonotype appeared many times. What it recognizes is unknown. Per germline, CDR1 DFQATT and CDR2 SNEGSKA (reference sequence). V was clipped by 5 bases and J by 0 bases, with 4 bases between them. The CDR3 extends over 11 amino acids. General study findings and limits: For ophthalmopathy, model prediction preceded onset by a median 6.5 months.

V gene TRBV20-1 combines with J gene TRBJ1-1; D is undetermined. Sequenced sample: blood. The sequence came from a man between 50 and 59 years old with Graves' ophthalmopathy. The CDR3 DNA reads TGCAGTGCTCGATTGAACACTGAAGCTTTCTTT. This codes for CSARLNTEAFF.